These 20 T cell receptor beta chains were all obtained from the same sample, sequenced in a study of T cell repertoires in ileal Crohn's disease. Described time point: proximal margin of the surgical specimen (macroscopically non-inflamed). This table comes from immunoSEQ multiplex PCR, and its TCRdb copy is limited to in-frame clones, with some not included. The sample shows thousands of clones, around 78% of them seen only once. The sequencing sample was made of ileal tissue. The receptors originated from an adult with Crohn's disease.

V gene TRBV6-1 combines with J gene TRBJ2-5; 8 bases line up with TRBD1. From germline, CDR1 is MNHNS and CDR2 SASEGT. The CDR3 extends over 14 amino acids. V shed 6 bases and J 4 bases; nucleotides not matched to a gene: 7. The CDR3 is CASRRTGLGETQYF. In nucleotides, the CDR3 is TGTGCCAGCAGGAGGACAGGGTTGGGAGAGACCCAGTACTTC.

This clone came up once. This chain joins TRBV6-5 and TRBJ2-7; 7 bases fit TRBD2. CDR3 length equals 13 residues. Germline CDR1 is MNHEY and CDR2 is SVGAGI. With 2 bases clipped from V and 7 bases from J, the junction kept 5 bases outside the gene matches. CDR3 DNA sequence: TGTGCCAGCAGTTACGGTGTGCGGGGGGAGCAGTACTTC. This gives the protein CASSYGVRGEQYF.

The J gene is TRBJ1-5, the V gene TRBV27; D not resolved. The CDR3 has 17 residues. V was shortened by 1 base and J by 4 bases, with 17 bases between the two germline ends. Germline loops: CDR1 MNHEY, CDR2 SMNVEV (reference sequence). CDR3 amino acids: CASSLFGVGRLNQPQHF. In nucleotides, the CDR3 is TGTGCCAGCAGTTTATTCGGGGTAGGGCGATTGAATCAGCCCCAGCATTTT.

The count of this clone is one. This chain joins TRBV12-5 and TRBJ2-3; the D gene is possibly TRBD1 (6 bases). Germline V gene lookup returns CDR1 LGHNT and CDR2 FRNRAP. The CDR3 runs to 16 residues. With 0 bases removed from V and 5 bases from J, the gap between germline ends came to 15 bases. DNA of the CDR3: TGTGCTAGTGGTTTGGTCCTGAGGGGGTTGGGAGATACGCAGTATTTT. This gives the protein CASGLVLRGLGDTQYF.

The chain has TRBV5-4 and TRBJ1-2; TRBD1 matches at 8 bases. The CDR3 totals 14 residues. V shed 6 bases and J 3 bases; nucleotides not matched to a gene: 7. From germline, CDR1 is SGHNT and CDR2 YYREEE (reference sequence). Here the CDR3 DNA reads TGTGCCAGCACCGAGGACAGGGAGGACTATGGCTACACCTTC. Encoded protein: CASTEDREDYGYTF.

CDR3 in amino acids: CASSLGLAENEQFF. In nucleotides, the CDR3 is TGTGCCAGCAGCTTGGGACTAGCGGAGAATGAGCAGTTCTTC. The genes are TRBV9 and TRBJ2-1; the match to TRBD2 covers 11 bases. J lost 7 bases, V lost 4 bases, and 4 bases had no gene match. CDR3 length: 14 residues. CDR1 is SGDLS, CDR2 YYNGEE, per germline.

Written as DNA, the CDR3 is TGCGCCAGCAGTCAATGGGGGACAGGCGCTTGGAATCAGCCCCAGCATTTT. It is translated as CASSQWGTGAWNQPQHF. The chain uses TRBV23-1 and TRBJ1-5; TRBD1 matches at 8 bases. TRBV23-1 is an ORF for which the function is uncertain. Trimming cost V 1 base and J 4 bases; bases outside gene matches: 9. This CDR3 spans 17 amino acids.

This rearrangement joins TRBV4-2 to TRBJ1-4; no clear D gene. The CDR3 is made up of 16 amino acids. Per germline, CDR1 LGHNA and CDR2 YNFKEQ. The ends were cut back, 0 bases at V and 0 bases at J, with 8 bases in the middle. The DNA for the CDR3 is TGTGCCAGCAGCCAAGAAACTGCAGCAACTAATGAAAAACTGTTTTTT. This codes for CASSQETAATNEKLFF.

V is TRBV10-1 and J is TRBJ1-1; D is unclear. The CDR3 loop spans 13 amino acids. Per the germline V gene, CDR1 is WNHNN and CDR2 is SYGVQD (reference sequence). V was shortened by 2 bases and J by 4 bases, with 8 bases between the two germline ends. Written as DNA, the CDR3 is TGCGCCAGCAGTGAGGGCCGGGGCACTGAAGCTTTCTTT. Translating gives CASSEGRGTEAFF.

The chain combines TRBV19 with TRBJ1-1; no clear D gene. Germline CDR1 LNHDA, CDR2 SQIVND (reference sequence). Trimming removed 3 bases at V and 6 bases at J, with 14 bases between. CDR3 length equals 14 residues. CDR3 DNA: TGTGCCAGTAGTATCGGGCCCAAGTCCCCTGAAGCTTTCTTT. Translating it yields CASSIGPKSPEAFF.

The chain carries TRBV18 and TRBJ1-3; unclear D gene. The CDR3 spans 15 residues. The germline CDR1 and CDR2 sequences are KGHSH and LQKENI. Trimming took 6 bases from V and 0 from J, leaving 12 bases between them. The CDR3 sequence is CASSPGWGSGNTIYF. CDR3 DNA sequence: TGTGCCAGCTCCCCTGGGTGGGGCTCTGGAAACACCATATATTTT. The complete variable domain, with remaining parts taken from reference TRBV18 and TRBJ1-3, reads NAGVMQNPRHLVRRRGQEARLRCSPMKGHSHVYWYRQLPEEGLKFMVYLQKENIIDESGMPKERFSAEFPKEGPSILRIQQVVRGDSAAYFCASSPGWGSGNTIYFGEGSWLTVV.

CDR3 DNA: TGCAGCGTTGTGGCCTGGGGAGAGACCCAGTACTTC. It is translated as CSVVAWGETQYF. The chain combines TRBV29-1 with TRBJ2-5; D is unresolved. V was clipped by 4 bases and J by 4 bases, with 10 bases between them. CDR3 length: 12 amino acids. Germline V lookup: CDR1 SQVTM, CDR2 ANQGSEA.

This clone was observed a few times. This chain connects TRBV6-1 to TRBJ2-1; 7 nucleotides line up with TRBD2. CDR1 is MNHNS, CDR2 SASEGT, per germline. Trimming cost V 8 bases and J 4 bases; bases outside gene matches: 11. The CDR3 runs to 15 residues. The CDR3 protein is CASVTGTGGYNEQFF. The CDR3 region has the DNA TGTGCCAGCGTCACCGGGACCGGGGGGTACAATGAGCAGTTCTTC.

This rearrangement joins TRBV4-1 to TRBJ1-5; no clear D. V was clipped by 4 bases and J by 2 bases, with 9 bases between them. Germline V gene data show CDR1 as MGHRA and CDR2 as YSYEKL. CDR3 length: 14 residues. The CDR3, as DNA: TGCGCCAGCAGCCGGGCAGTTGGCAATCAGCCCCAGCATTTT. It yields the protein CASSRAVGNQPQHF.

In this sample, this clone turned up a few times. The J gene is TRBJ2-2, the V gene TRBV4-3, with 7 bases matching TRBD2. This CDR3 region has 17 residues. Germline V gene data show CDR1 as LGHNA and CDR2 as YSLEER. After removal of 4 bases from V and 1 base from J, the junction contained 9 bases not matched to a gene. Here the CDR3 reads CASSRLHGGGNTGELFF. As DNA, the CDR3 is TGCGCCAGCAGCCGCCTCCACGGCGGGGGGAACACCGGGGAGCTGTTTTTT.

V and J are TRBV15 and TRBJ2-7; a possible D gene is TRBD2 (6 bases). Germline V gene lookup returns CDR1 LNHNV and CDR2 YYDKDF (reference sequence). With 0 bases removed from V and 7 bases from J, the gap between germline ends came to 10 bases. The CDR3 totals 13 residues. CDR3 nucleotide sequence: TGTGCCACCAGCAGAGATTATGCGGGGGAGCAGTACTTC. Residues: CATSRDYAGEQYF.

This rearrangement joins TRBV6-6 to TRBJ1-4; possibly TRBD1 for D (5 bases). The CDR3 is made up of 13 amino acids. Germline CDR1 is MNHNY and CDR2 is SVGAGI (reference sequence). V shed 4 bases and J shed 4 bases, with 7 bases lying between them. CDR3 region: CASSLQVNEKLFF. In nucleotides, the CDR3 is TGTGCCAGCAGTTTACAGGTTAATGAAAAACTGTTTTTT.

This clone occurred a few times. Here the CDR3 reads CASSVLDATEAFF. The CDR3, as DNA: TGTGCCAGCAGCGTCCTCGACGCAACTGAAGCTTTCTTT. This chain joins TRBV9 and TRBJ1-1; D is unresolved. The CDR3 spans 13 residues. The germline V gene has CDR1 SGDLS and CDR2 YYNGEE. V was cut by 2 bases and J by 5 bases, with 10 bases left in between.

This chain joins TRBV27 and TRBJ2-7; D could derive from TRBD1 or TRBD2 (5 bases each). V was pared by 1 base and J by 7 bases, with 17 bases between. Germline CDR1 reads MNHEY; CDR2 reads SMNVEV (reference sequence). This CDR3 has 15 residues. The CDR3 DNA is TGTGCCAGCAGTTTATATCCGGGAAGGGGTGGAGAGCAGTACTTC. The encoded protein is CASSLYPGRGGEQYF.

The chain employs TRBV12-5 and TRBJ2-2; 10 nucleotides line up with TRBD1. The CDR3 has 16 amino acids. CDR1 is LGHNT, CDR2 FRNRAP, per germline. The V segment lost 5 bases and the J segment 6 bases; nucleotides outside the gene matches: 9. The CDR3 loop reads CASGSRQGAGAGELFF. Here the CDR3 DNA reads TGTGCTAGTGGTAGTCGACAGGGGGCTGGGGCCGGGGAGCTGTTTTTT.